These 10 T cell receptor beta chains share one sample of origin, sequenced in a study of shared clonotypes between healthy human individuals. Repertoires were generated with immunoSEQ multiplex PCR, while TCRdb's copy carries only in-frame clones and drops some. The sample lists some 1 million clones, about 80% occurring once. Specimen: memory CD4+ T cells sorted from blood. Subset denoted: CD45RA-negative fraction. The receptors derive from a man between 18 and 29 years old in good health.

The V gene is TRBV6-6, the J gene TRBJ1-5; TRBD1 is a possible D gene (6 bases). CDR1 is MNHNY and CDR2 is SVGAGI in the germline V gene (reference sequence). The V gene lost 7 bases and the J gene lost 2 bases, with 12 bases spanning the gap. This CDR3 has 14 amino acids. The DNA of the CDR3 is TGTGCCAGCATACTAAGACAGGGCAATCAGCCCCAGCATTTT. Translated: CASILRQGNQPQHF.

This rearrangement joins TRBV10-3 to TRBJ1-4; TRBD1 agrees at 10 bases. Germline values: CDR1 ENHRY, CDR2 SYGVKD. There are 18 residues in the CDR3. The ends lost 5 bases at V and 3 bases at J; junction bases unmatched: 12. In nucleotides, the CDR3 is TGTGCCATCAGTCCCGGGACAGGGGTAACTGGTTCTAATGAAAAACTGTTTTTT. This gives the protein CAISPGTGVTGSNEKLFF.

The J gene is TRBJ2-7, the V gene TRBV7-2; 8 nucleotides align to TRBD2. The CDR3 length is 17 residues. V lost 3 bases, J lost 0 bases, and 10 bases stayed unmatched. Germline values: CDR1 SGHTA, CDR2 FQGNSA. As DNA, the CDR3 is TGTGCCAGCAGCTTTACTAGCGGAGGTCGCGACTCCTACGAGCAGTACTTC. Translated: CASSFTSGGRDSYEQYF.

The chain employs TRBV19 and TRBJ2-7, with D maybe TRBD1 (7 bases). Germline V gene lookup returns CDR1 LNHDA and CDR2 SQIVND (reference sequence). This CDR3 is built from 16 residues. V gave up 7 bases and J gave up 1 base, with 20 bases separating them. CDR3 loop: CASTLRGDRPSYEQYF. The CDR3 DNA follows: TGTGCCAGTACCCTAAGGGGGGACAGACCATCCTACGAGCAGTACTTC.

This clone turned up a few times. CDR3 DNA sequence: TGTGCCAGCAGCGCATTCGCCGGGACATCTGGAAACACCATATATTTT. Translated, it gives CASSAFAGTSGNTIYF. The chain joins TRBV11-2 to TRBJ1-3; a possible D gene is TRBD1 (6 bases). The CDR3 contains 16 residues. Deletions cut 5 bases from V and 1 base from J, with 15 bases between. In germline, CDR1 is SGHAT, CDR2 FQNNGV.

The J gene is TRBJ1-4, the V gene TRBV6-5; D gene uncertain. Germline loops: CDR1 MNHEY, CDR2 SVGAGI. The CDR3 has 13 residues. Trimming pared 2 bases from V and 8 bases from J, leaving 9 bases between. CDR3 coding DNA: TGTGCCAGCAGTTACATTTTTTCGGAAAAACTGTTTTTT. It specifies CASSYIFSEKLFF.

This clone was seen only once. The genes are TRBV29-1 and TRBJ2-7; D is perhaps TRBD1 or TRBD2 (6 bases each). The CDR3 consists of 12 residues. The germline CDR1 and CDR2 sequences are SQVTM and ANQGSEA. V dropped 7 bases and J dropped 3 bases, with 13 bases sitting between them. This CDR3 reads CSGGARCYEQYF. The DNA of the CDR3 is TGCAGCGGGGGGGCCCGCTGCTACGAGCAGTACTTC.

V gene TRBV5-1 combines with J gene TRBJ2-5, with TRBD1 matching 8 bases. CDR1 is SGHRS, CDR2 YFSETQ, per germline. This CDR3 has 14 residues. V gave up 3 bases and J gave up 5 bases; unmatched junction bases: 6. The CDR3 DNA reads TGCGCCAGCAGCTACGACAGGGGAGAGGAGACCCAGTACTTC. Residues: CASSYDRGEETQYF.

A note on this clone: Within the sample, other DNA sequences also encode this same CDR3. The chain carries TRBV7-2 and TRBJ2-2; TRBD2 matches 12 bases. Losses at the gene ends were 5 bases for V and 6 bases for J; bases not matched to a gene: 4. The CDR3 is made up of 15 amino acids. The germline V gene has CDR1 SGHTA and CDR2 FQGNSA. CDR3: CASSLGLAGSGELFF. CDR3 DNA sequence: TGTGCCAGCAGCCTTGGACTAGCGGGATCCGGGGAGCTGTTTTTT.

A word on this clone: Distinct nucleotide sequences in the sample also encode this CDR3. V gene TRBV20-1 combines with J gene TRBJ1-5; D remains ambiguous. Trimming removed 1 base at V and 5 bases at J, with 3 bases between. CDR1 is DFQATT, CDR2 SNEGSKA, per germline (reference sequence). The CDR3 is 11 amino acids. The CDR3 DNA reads TGCAGTGCTAGAGGCGATCAGCCCCAGCATTTT. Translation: CSARGDQPQHF.